Sequencing of this T cell receptor (beta chain) was carried out in a study of cytomegalovirus exposure and HLA in healthy donors. Study-level findings and limits: The CMV antigen specificity of a few CMV-associated chains was confirmed through in vitro analysis. A later analysis linked a missense DCLRE1C variant to TCR beta V- and J-gene trimming.

The CDR3 loop spans 18 amino acids. Trimming cost V 3 bases and J 3 bases; bases outside gene matches: 7. CDR1 is KGHSH and CDR2 is LQKENI in the germline V gene. A note on this clone: Its antigen remains unknown.

Vbeta (60) and Jbeta (13) primers were used in the PCR. Repertoires were generated with immunoSEQ multiplex PCR, while TCRdb's copy carries only in-frame clones and drops some. The repertoire holds about 110,000 clones, with 77% as singletons. V gene TRBV18 combines with J gene TRBJ2-1; 14 bases align to TRBD2. Specimen: PBMCs. This receptor was obtained from a middle-aged woman in good health and CMV-seropositive. The CDR3, as DNA: TGTGCCAGCTCACCTCAGGGGACTAGCGGGAGTTACTACAATGAGCAGTTCTTC. It encodes CASSPQGTSGSYYNEQFF.